Following are 13 T cell receptor beta chains from one sample sequenced in a study of cytomegalovirus exposure and HLA in healthy donors. In the PCR, 60 Vbeta and 13 Jbeta primers were used. Data came from immunoSEQ multiplex PCR; TCRdb stores just in-frame clones and leaves some out. The sample lists about 180,000 clones, 80% seen once, with roughly 1.4% in the top ten. The sequenced material came from PBMCs. Receptor source: a girl aged 10 to 17 in good health and CMV-seropositive.

The gene calls are TRBV4-1 and TRBJ1-4, with a possible D match to TRBD1 (6 bases). Looked up from germline, CDR1 is MGHRA and CDR2 is YSYEKL. The V end was cut by 7 bases, the J end by 8 bases, with 20 bases between. The CDR3 extends over 15 amino acids. The CDR3 DNA follows: TGCGCCAGCAACCCAAGGGGGTCCCCTGGAGAAAAACTGTTTTTT. It codes for CASNPRGSPGEKLFF.

V usage is TRBV23-1 and J usage is TRBJ2-2, with 10 nucleotides matching TRBD2. TRBV23-1 is an ORF for which the function is uncertain. J lost 2 bases, V lost 3 bases, and 6 bases had no gene match. The CDR3 loop spans 17 amino acids. CDR3 sequence (DNA): TGCGCCAGCAGTCAGGCGACTAGCGGGCCTAACACCGGGGAGCTGTTTTTT. It yields the protein CASSQATSGPNTGELFF.

The genes are TRBV25-1 and TRBJ2-1, with 9 bases that match TRBD1. Looked up from germline, CDR1 is MGHDK and CDR2 is SYGVNS. Unmatched junction bases numbered 7, after V lost 4 bases and J lost 0 bases. The CDR3 is 17 amino acids. The CDR3 here is CASSGRDRVSSYNEQFF. In DNA, the CDR3 is TGTGCCAGCAGTGGTCGGGACAGGGTCAGCTCCTACAATGAGCAGTTCTTC.

This clone has a handful of counts. The chain is built from TRBV18 and TRBJ2-7; 13 nucleotides match TRBD2. J lost 4 bases, V lost 1 base, and 7 bases had no gene match. CDR1 is KGHSH and CDR2 is LQKENI in the germline V gene. The CDR3 extends over 17 amino acids. CDR3 residues: CASSPLGRTSGSYEQYF. In DNA form, the CDR3 reads TGTGCCAGCTCACCACTAGGAAGGACTAGCGGGAGTTACGAGCAGTACTTC.

In its sample, this clone was seen once. Other DNA sequences in this sample translate to the same CDR3. The chain combines TRBV7-2 with TRBJ2-5, with 11 bases fitting TRBD2. Losses at the gene ends were 1 base for V and 1 base for J; bases not matched to a gene: 2. The CDR3 is 16 residues long. Germline V gives CDR1 SGHTA, CDR2 FQGNSA. The CDR3 loop reads CASSLGLAGGQETQYF. The CDR3 bases are TGTGCCAGCAGCTTAGGCCTAGCGGGAGGCCAAGAGACCCAGTACTTC.

The rearrangement links TRBV27 to TRBJ1-1; a possible D gene is TRBD1 (6 bases). Germline CDR1 and CDR2: MNHEY and SMNVEV (reference sequence). V lost 4 bases to trimming and J lost 10 bases, with 13 bases between them. There are 12 residues in the CDR3. CDR3 nucleotides: TGTGCCAGCAGTTCACAGGGCCTGGGAGCTTTCTTT. Protein product: CASSSQGLGAFF.

The rearrangement uses TRBV7-2 and TRBJ2-1, with 12 bases matching TRBD2. Germline V gene data show CDR1 as SGHTA and CDR2 as FQGNSA. The V and J ends lost 3 bases and 4 bases, in that order; junction bases with no gene match: 1. This CDR3 region has 15 residues. The CDR3 reads CASSLGLAGYNEQFF. The CDR3 bases are TGTGCCAGCAGCTTGGGACTAGCGGGTTACAATGAGCAGTTCTTC.

This clone showed up just once. Its ends do not fully match the called genes, so a read error is possible. In DNA, the CDR3 is TGTGCCAGAAGCTTCGGAAGGCCCGCGGACTTC. This encodes CARSFGRPADF. The chain combines TRBV5-3 with TRBJ2-5; no firm D call. TRBV5-3 is given ORF status, its function remaining uncertain. The CDR3 is 11 amino acids.

The V and J genes are TRBV7-2 and TRBJ2-7; 10 positions agree with TRBD1. CDR1 is SGHTA and CDR2 is FQGNSA in the germline V gene. CDR3 size: 14 residues. The V and J ends lost 5 bases and 4 bases, in that order; junction bases with no gene match: 5. CDR3 sequence (DNA): TGTGCCAGCAGCCCCGACAGGGGGCGTTACGAGCAGTACTTC. Protein sequence: CASSPDRGRYEQYF.

This chain joins TRBV4-2 and TRBJ2-1, with 7 bases aligning to TRBD2. CDR3 size: 14 residues. The germline CDR1 and CDR2 sequences are LGHNA and YNFKEQ. Trimming cost V 4 bases and J 8 bases; bases outside gene matches: 8. CDR3 DNA: TGTGCCAGCAGCCCTTATGCGGGGGAGGATGAGCAGTTCTTC. It is translated as CASSPYAGEDEQFF.

V and J are TRBV7-9 and TRBJ2-1, with 7 bases aligning to TRBD2. The CDR3 extends over 19 amino acids. Germline V gives CDR1 SEHNR, CDR2 FQNEAQ (reference sequence). V gave up 3 bases and J gave up 5 bases; unmatched junction bases: 19. CDR3 sequence: CASSLGMTSRKGEDNEQFF. The CDR3 bases are TGTGCCAGCAGCTTGGGAATGACTAGCAGAAAAGGGGAGGACAATGAGCAGTTCTTC.

The V call is TRBV7-9, the J call TRBJ1-3; 7 bases are a match to TRBD1. This CDR3 is 15 amino acids long. Germline CDR1 is SEHNR and CDR2 is FQNEAQ (reference sequence). V lost 5 bases, J lost 3 bases, and 7 bases stayed unmatched. The CDR3 protein is CASSLGTVVGNTIYF. DNA of the CDR3: TGTGCCAGCAGCCTCGGGACAGTCGTTGGAAACACCATATATTTT.

This clone appeared a single time. V and J are TRBV2 and TRBJ2-1, with TRBD1 matching 10 bases. This CDR3 comprises 15 residues. Per the germline V gene, CDR1 is SNHLY and CDR2 is FYNNEI. V lost 9 bases to trimming and J lost 6 bases; unmatched junction nucleotides: 11. The CDR3 nucleotides read TGTGCCAGTAGAACCCCGGGACAGGGGTCCAATGAGCAGTTCTTC. Its translation is CASRTPGQGSNEQFF.